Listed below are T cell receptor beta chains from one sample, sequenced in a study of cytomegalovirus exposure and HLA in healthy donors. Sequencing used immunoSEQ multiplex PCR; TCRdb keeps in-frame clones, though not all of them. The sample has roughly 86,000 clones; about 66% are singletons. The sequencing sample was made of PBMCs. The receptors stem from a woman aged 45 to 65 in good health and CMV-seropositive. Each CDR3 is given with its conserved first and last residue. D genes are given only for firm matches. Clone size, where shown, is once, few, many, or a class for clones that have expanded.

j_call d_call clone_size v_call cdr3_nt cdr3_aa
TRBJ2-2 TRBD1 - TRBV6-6 TGTGCCAGCCGCCCGGCGACAGGGGAAGACACCGGGGAGCTGTTTTTT CASRPATGEDTGELFF
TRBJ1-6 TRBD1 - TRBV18 TGTGCCAGCTCACCAGCAGGGGGATATAATTCACCCCTCCACTTT CASSPAGGYNSPLHF
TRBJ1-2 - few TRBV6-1 TGTGCCAGCAGTGAACGGGAGCGGGAGACTAAGGGCTACACCTTC CASSERERETKGYTF
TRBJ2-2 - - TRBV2 TGTGCCAGCAGTGTTCAAGGACCCGCGGGCACCGGGGAGCTGTTTTTT CASSVQGPAGTGELFF
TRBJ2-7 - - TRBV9 TGTGCCAGCAGCGAACAGGGAGTGGGCGACGAGCAGTACTTC CASSEQGVGDEQYF
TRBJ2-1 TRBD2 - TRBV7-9 TGTGCCAGCAGCTTAGAGGCGGCGGGGGGAATTCGCAGTGAGCAGTTCTTC CASSLEAAGGIRSEQFF
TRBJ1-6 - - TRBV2 TGTGCCAGCAGGGACAGAAATTCACCCCTCCACTTT CASRDRNSPLHF
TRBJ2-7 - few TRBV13 TGTGCCAGCAGCCAGGGACATGAGACCACCTACGAGCAGTACTTC CASSQGHETTYEQYF
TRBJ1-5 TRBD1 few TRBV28 TGTGCCAGCAGCTTACCCCCAGGGGGAAGGCAGCCCCAGCATTTT CASSLPPGGRQPQHF
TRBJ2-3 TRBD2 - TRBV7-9 TGTGCCAGCAGCTTTGCTAGCGGGGGTCCAGATACGCAGTATTTT CASSFASGGPDTQYF
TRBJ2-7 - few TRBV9 TGTGCCAGCAGCGGGCCTGTCAGCGAGCAGTACTTC CASSGPVSEQYF
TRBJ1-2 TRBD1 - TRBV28 TGTGCCAGCAGCCCCCACCTGGACAGGGAGGGTGGCTACACCTTC CASSPHLDREGGYTF
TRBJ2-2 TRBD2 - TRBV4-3 TGCGCCAGCAGCTGGCGGGGGTCGGACACCGGGGAGCTGTTTTTT CASSWRGSDTGELFF
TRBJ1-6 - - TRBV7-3 TGTGCCAGCAGCGCAGCAGGGAACCATTCACCCCTCCACTTT CASSAAGNHSPLHF
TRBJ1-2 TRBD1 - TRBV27 TGTGCCAGCAGCCCCTCGACAGGGACCACCTATGGCTACACCTTC CASSPSTGTTYGYTF
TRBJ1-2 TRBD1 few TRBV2 TGTGCCAGCAGTGAATGGGACAGGGGTGATGGCTACACCTTC CASSEWDRGDGYTF
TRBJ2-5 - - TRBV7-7 TGTGCCAGCAGCTTGTCTGGACAGGGAGGGGAGACCCAGTACTTC CASSLSGQGGETQYF
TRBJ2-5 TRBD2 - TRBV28 TGTGCCAGCAGCCCTCTCCTAGCGGGGAGAGAGACCCAGTACTTC CASSPLLAGRETQYF
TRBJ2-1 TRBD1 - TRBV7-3 TGTGCCAGCAGTTCCACCCGGACAGGGGGCAATGAGCAGTTCTTC CASSSTRTGGNEQFF
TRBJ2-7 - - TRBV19 TGTGCCAGTAGTATCAGCTCGGCTAGCTACTCCTACGAGCAGTACTTC CASSISSASYSYEQYF
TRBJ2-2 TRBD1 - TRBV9 TGTGCCAGCAGCGGAGGGGGCCCCGGGGAGCTGTTTTTT CASSGGGPGELFF
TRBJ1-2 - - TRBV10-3 TGTGCCATCAGTGAGTCAGGGCAGGGAATCAATGGCTACACCTTC CAISESGQGINGYTF
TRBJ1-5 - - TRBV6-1 TGTGCCAGCAGGGGTATCCAGGGCACTCAGCCCCAGCATTTT CASRGIQGTQPQHF
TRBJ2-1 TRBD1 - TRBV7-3 TGTGCCAGCAGCTTACTTCGGACAGGGGAGGGCAATGAGCAGTTCTTC CASSLLRTGEGNEQFF
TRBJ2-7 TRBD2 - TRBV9 TGTGCCAGCAGCGTCGGGACTAGCGGGGGGGAACTAGCCTACGAGCAGTACTTC CASSVGTSGGELAYEQYF
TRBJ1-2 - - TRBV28 TGTGCCAGCAGTTTTCGGGGATTCCCGTATGATGGCTACACCTTC CASSFRGFPYDGYTF
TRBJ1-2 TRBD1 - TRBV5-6 TGTGCCAGCAGCTCAAGACAGGGGGCGGGGTATGGCTACACCTTC CASSSRQGAGYGYTF
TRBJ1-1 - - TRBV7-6 TGTGCCAGCAGCCCCCGACAGGATGGCACTGAAGCTTTCTTT CASSPRQDGTEAFF
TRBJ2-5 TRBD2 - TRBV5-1 TGCGCCAGCAGCTTCGATGGCGGGGGTTATGAGACCCAGTACTTC CASSFDGGGYETQYF
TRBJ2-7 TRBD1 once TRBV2 TGTGCCAGCAGTGAAGCGCTTACCAGGGGGCTCGACGAGCAGTACTTC CASSEALTRGLDEQYF
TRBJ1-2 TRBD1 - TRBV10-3 TGTGCCATCGGATCACCATTCTTACAGGGGGGAGACTATGGCTACACCTTC CAIGSPFLQGGDYGYTF
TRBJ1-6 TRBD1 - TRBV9 TGTGCCAGCAGCGCCGGACAGGGTTTCAATTCACCCCTCCACTTT CASSAGQGFNSPLHF
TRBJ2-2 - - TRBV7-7 TGTGCCAGCAGCCCTAGGGACTCCCCCACCGGGGAGCTGTTTTTT CASSPRDSPTGELFF
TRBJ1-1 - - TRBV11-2 TGTGCCAGCAGCTGGAAAGGGGTAGCTGAAGCTTTCTTT CASSWKGVAEAFF
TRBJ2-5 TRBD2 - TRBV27 TGTGCCAGCAGTTTGACTAGCGGGGGTGCATCCCAAGAGACCCAGTACTTC CASSLTSGGASQETQYF
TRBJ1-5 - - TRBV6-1 TGTGCCAGCAGGCCGACAAATCAGCCCCAGCATTTT CASRPTNQPQHF
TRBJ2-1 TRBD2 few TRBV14 TGTGCCAGCAGCCAAGGGCGGGGGGTCTACAATGAGCAGTTCTTC CASSQGRGVYNEQFF
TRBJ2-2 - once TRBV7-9 TGTGCCAGCAATACCGTCAGGAACACCGGGGAGCTGTTTTTT CASNTVRNTGELFF
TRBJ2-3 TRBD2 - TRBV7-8 TGTGCCAGCAGCTTAGAGGCTAGCGGGGGGAAAACAGATACGCAGTATTTT CASSLEASGGKTDTQYF
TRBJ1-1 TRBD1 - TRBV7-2 TGTGCCAGCAGCTTGGGACAGGGGAAAACTGAAGCTTTCTTT CASSLGQGKTEAFF
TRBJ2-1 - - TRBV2 TGTGCCAGCAGTGAATTCTATGAGCAGTTCTTC CASSEFYEQFF
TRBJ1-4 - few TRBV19 TGTGCCAGTAGTATCCAGGCAACTAATGAAAAACTGTTTTTT CASSIQATNEKLFF
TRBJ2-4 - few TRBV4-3 TGCGCCAGCAGCCAAGATTCCAGGGGGGTGACCGCGGGCATTCAGTACTTC CASSQDSRGVTAGIQYF
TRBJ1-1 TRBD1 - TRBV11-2 TGTGCCAGCAGCCCCCGACAGGGTCTCACTGAAGCTTTCTTT CASSPRQGLTEAFF
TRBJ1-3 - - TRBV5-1 TGCGCCAGCAGCTTGGACCCAGGGACTGGAAACACCATATATTTT CASSLDPGTGNTIYF
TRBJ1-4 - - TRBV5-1 TGCGCCAGCAGCCCCGGGACAATCAATGAAAAACTGTTTTTT CASSPGTINEKLFF
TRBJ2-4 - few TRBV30 TGTGCCTGGAGTCCCCGGGGAGCTTTAGCCAAAAACATTCAGTACTTC CAWSPRGALAKNIQYF
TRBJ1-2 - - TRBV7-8 TGTGCCAGCAGCTTAGCGGGCAGGGTGGGTGGCTACACCTTC CASSLAGRVGGYTF
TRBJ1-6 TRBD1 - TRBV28 TGTGCCAGCAGTAACAGGGGGAGCTCCTATAATTCACCCCTCCACTTT CASSNRGSSYNSPLHF
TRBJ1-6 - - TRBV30 TGTGCCTGGACGCCGTCAGGCATCTATAATTCACCCCTCCACTTT CAWTPSGIYNSPLHF
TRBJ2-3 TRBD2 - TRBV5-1 TGCGCCAGCAGCACGACTAGCGGTGAAGATACGCAGTATTTT CASSTTSGEDTQYF
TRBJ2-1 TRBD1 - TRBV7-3 TGTGCCAGCAGCTTAACGGGGACAGCTTCCTCCTACAATGAGCAGTTCTTC CASSLTGTASSYNEQFF
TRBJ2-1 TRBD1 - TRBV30 TGTGCCTGGCCCCGGGACAGGGGGTACAATGAGCAGTTCTTC CAWPRDRGYNEQFF
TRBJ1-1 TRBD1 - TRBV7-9 TGTGCCAGCAGCCCGGGGACAGGGGCTGAAGCTTTCTTT CASSPGTGAEAFF